A single sample gave rise to the 15 T cell receptor beta chains below, sequenced in a study of T cell responses to AZD1222 COVID-19 vaccine. Method: immunoSEQ multiplex PCR; TCRdb's copy keeps in-frame clones and lacks some. The repertoire consists of over 100,000 clones, with around 81% occurring once and the leading ten covering around 9.9%. Specimen: peripheral blood, collected on day 0 of AZD1222 vaccination. These receptor sequences come from an adult in good health.

This chain connects TRBV27 to TRBJ2-3; 15 bases map to TRBD2. The V gene's germline CDR1 is MNHEY and CDR2 SMNVEV (reference sequence). J was trimmed by 4 bases and V by 4 bases; bases with no gene match: 3. There are 16 residues in the CDR3. The CDR3 protein is CASSSGLAGGPDTQYF. The CDR3 nucleotides read TGTGCCAGCAGTTCGGGACTAGCGGGAGGTCCAGATACGCAGTATTTT.

The chain employs TRBV19 and TRBJ1-4; D uncertain. The CDR3 covers 13 residues. Deletions cut 6 bases from V and 5 bases from J, with 10 bases between. Germline values: CDR1 LNHDA, CDR2 SQIVND (reference sequence). CDR3 loop: CASSPPQNEKLFF. CDR3 nucleotides: TGTGCCAGTAGCCCTCCTCAGAATGAAAAACTGTTTTTT.

J is TRBJ1-2 and V is TRBV5-1, with 12 bases aligning to TRBD1. The CDR3 extends over 17 amino acids. Germline V gives CDR1 SGHRS, CDR2 YFSETQ. V shed 4 bases, J shed 8 bases, and the junction held 15 bases outside the gene matches. Written as DNA, the CDR3 is TGCGCCAGCAGCGATCAGCCGGGACAGGGGGCGAGTGTAGGCTACACCTTC. This translates into CASSDQPGQGASVGYTF.

The CDR3 coding sequence is TGTGCCAGCGAGACAGGGGCCGCTGGTCAGCCCCAGCATTTT. Translated: CASETGAAGQPQHF. The rearrangement links TRBV28 to TRBJ1-5, with TRBD1 matching over 8 bases. The trim removed 8 bases at V and 6 bases at J, leaving 9 bases unmatched. CDR3 size: 14 residues. The germline V gene has CDR1 MDHEN and CDR2 SYDVKM.

This clone was counted a few times. The CDR3 DNA reads TGTGCCAGCTCCCCGAGTGCGGACACTGAAGCTTTCTTT. Residues: CASSPSADTEAFF. This chain connects TRBV18 to TRBJ1-1; the D is unclear. The V end was cut by 6 bases, the J end by 3 bases, with 11 bases between. Germline V gene lookup returns CDR1 KGHSH and CDR2 LQKENI. This CDR3 is built from 13 residues.

The rearrangement joins TRBV5-1 to TRBJ1-1, with 8 bases matching TRBD1. CDR3 size: 15 residues. Germline V gives CDR1 SGHRS, CDR2 YFSETQ. Germline trimming cut 1 base from V and 1 base from J; bases unmatched to any gene: 3. The CDR3 coding sequence is TGCGCCAGCAGCTTGCAGGGGGCCTGGAACACTGAAGCTTTCTTT. Translating it yields CASSLQGAWNTEAFF. The full variable domain, rest sourced from reference TRBV5-1 and TRBJ1-1, is KAGVTQTPRYLIKTRGQQVTLSCSPISGHRSVSWYQQTPGQGLQFLFEYFSETQRNKGNFPGRFSGRQFSNSRSEMNVSTLELGDSALYLCASSLQGAWNTEAFFGQGTRLTVV.

V usage is TRBV6-1 and J usage is TRBJ1-5; D might be TRBD1 (6 bases). Germline assignment: CDR1 MNHNS and CDR2 SASEGT. The V and J ends lost 3 bases and 2 bases respectively, with 20 bases between them. CDR3 length: 18 amino acids. The CDR3 DNA follows: TGTGCCAGCAGTGATCGGTTTACAGGGCGAGGAGGCAATCAGCCCCAGCATTTT. Residues: CASSDRFTGRGGNQPQHF.

The chain uses TRBV5-4 and TRBJ2-1; 7 nucleotides agree with TRBD2. CDR1 and CDR2 (germline): SGHNT, YYREEE (reference sequence). Trimming at V came to 3 bases and at J to 6 bases, leaving 9 bases not matched to a gene. The length of the CDR3 is 15 residues. CDR3 in DNA: TGTGCCAGCAGCTCTAAGCGGGGTTCCCGCAATGAGCAGTTCTTC. This sequence encodes CASSSKRGSRNEQFF.

The chain employs TRBV5-1 and TRBJ2-1; TRBD2 is a possible D gene (6 bases). CDR1 and CDR2 from the germline V gene are SGHRS and YFSETQ. The V and J ends lost 4 bases and 4 bases respectively, with 12 bases between them. The CDR3 has 14 residues. CDR3 sequence reads: CASSNLASYNEQFF. The CDR3 coding sequence is TGCGCCAGCAGCAATCTAGCGTCGTACAATGAGCAGTTCTTC.

The chain combines TRBV7-9 with TRBJ2-7, with no clear D. This CDR3 region has 12 residues. V was cut by 1 base and J by 6 bases, with 7 bases left in between. CDR1 is SEHNR, CDR2 FQNEAQ, per germline (reference sequence). The CDR3 nucleotides are TGTGCCAGCAGCTTAGTTTCTCGCGAGCAGTACTTC. It specifies CASSLVSREQYF.

This clone has just a few counts. The genes are TRBV18 and TRBJ2-3; D perhaps matches TRBD1 (5 bases). The CDR3 runs to 13 residues. Trimming left V 5 bases short and J 5 bases short, with 11 bases between. Germline CDR1 is KGHSH and CDR2 is LQKENI. The CDR3 DNA follows: TGTGCCAGCTCAGTTACAGGCGAAGATACGCAGTATTTT. Protein sequence: CASSVTGEDTQYF.

The sample holds one count of this clone. V is TRBV16 and J is TRBJ1-5; 8 bases are a match to TRBD1. With 2 bases clipped from V and 1 base from J, the junction kept 1 base outside the gene matches. The CDR3 runs to 15 residues. Germline V gene data show CDR1 as KGHSY and CDR2 as FQNENV. Here the CDR3 reads CASSQQGASNQPQHF. CDR3 sequence (DNA): TGTGCCAGCAGCCAACAGGGGGCCAGCAATCAGCCCCAGCATTTT.

The chain carries TRBV19 and TRBJ2-3, with D unresolved. The V and J ends lost 7 bases and 1 base respectively, with 9 bases between them. CDR3 length: 13 residues. Germline values: CDR1 LNHDA, CDR2 SQIVND (reference sequence). In DNA, the CDR3 is TGTGCCAGTATGGCCCAGGGCACAGATACGCAGTATTTT. Amino acid sequence: CASMAQGTDTQYF.

The rearrangement links TRBV6-1 to TRBJ1-5, with D hard to call. CDR1 and CDR2 from the germline V gene are MNHNS and SASEGT. This CDR3 comprises 13 residues. Deletions cut 3 bases from V and 6 bases from J, with 9 bases between. For the CDR3, the DNA is TGTGCCAGCAGTGAGCCCGTGATTCAGCCCCAGCATTTT. Encoded protein: CASSEPVIQPQHF.

There are a few counts of this clone. The chain combines TRBV5-1 with TRBJ2-3; the D is unclear. The V end was cut by 0 bases, the J end by 6 bases, with 5 bases between. Germline assignment: CDR1 SGHRS and CDR2 YFSETQ. The CDR3 covers 12 residues. CDR3 sequence reads: CASSLERDTQYF. CDR3 DNA: TGCGCCAGCAGCTTGGAGAGGGATACGCAGTATTTT.